Listed below are T cell receptor beta chains from one sample, sequenced in a study of shared clonotypes between healthy human individuals. The method was immunoSEQ multiplex PCR; TCRdb's version includes in-frame clones alone and lacks a portion of them. The sample includes around 2,000,000 clones, around 95% of them seen just once. The source material was naive CD4+ T cells sorted from blood. The receptors stem from a man aged 18 to 30 in good health. The CDR3 runs from the conserved cysteine through the conserved F or W. The order of the fields is D gene, J gene, clone size, V gene, CDR3 protein, CDR3 DNA. D genes are given only for firm matches. The size of a clone is reported for some rows only, either as once, few or many, or as a class for expanded clones.

-	TRBJ2-7	-	TRBV6-1	CASSEGPQGTYEQYF	TGTGCCAGCAGTGAAGGGCCTCAGGGAACCTACGAGCAGTACTTC
TRBD1	TRBJ2-7	-	TRBV7-9	CASSRLRDRANYEQYF	TGTGCCAGCAGCCGATTACGGGACAGGGCTAACTACGAGCAGTACTTC
-	TRBJ1-6	-	TRBV6-5	CASSLVSGTANSPLHF	TGTGCCAGCAGTTTAGTATCCGGGACGGCAAATTCACCCCTCCACTTT
-	TRBJ2-7	-	TRBV21-1	CASSENLAGAYEQYF	TGTGCCAGCAGCGAGAATTTAGCGGGGGCCTACGAGCAGTACTTC
-	TRBJ1-1	-	TRBV10-3	CAISEGNTEAFF	TGTGCCATCTCGGAGGGGAACACTGAAGCTTTCTTT
-	TRBJ2-7	-	TRBV5-1	CASSQAPGTDYEQYF	TGCGCCAGCAGCCAGGCTCCGGGGACGGACTACGAGCAGTACTTC
-	TRBJ2-7	-	TRBV14	CASSHRRQKGEQYF	TGTGCCAGCAGCCATAGACGGCAGAAAGGCGAGCAGTACTTC
-	TRBJ1-5	-	TRBV30	CAWSPTGSNQPQHF	TGTGCCTGGAGCCCCACAGGGAGCAATCAGCCCCAGCATTTT
-	TRBJ2-7	-	TRBV6-5	CASSYDSGEQYF	TGTGCCAGCAGTTACGACAGCGGGGAGCAGTACTTC
-	TRBJ2-1	-	TRBV7-2	CASSSPYYYNEQFF	TGTGCCAGCAGCTCCCCTTACTATTACAATGAGCAGTTCTTC
TRBD2	TRBJ2-6	once	TRBV4-2	CASSQDSSGGLSGANVLTF	TGTGCCAGCAGCCAAGATAGTAGCGGGGGACTCTCTGGGGCCAATGTCCTGACTTTC
-	TRBJ2-1	-	TRBV6-5	CASSRAAYNEQFF	TGTGCCAGCAGCAGAGCGGCCTACAATGAGCAGTTCTTC
TRBD2	TRBJ2-3	-	TRBV4-1	CASSQGGLAGPRGTDTQYF	TGCGCCAGCAGCCAAGGGGGACTAGCGGGGCCCCGAGGGACAGATACGCAGTATTTT